This T cell receptor beta chain was sequenced in a study of blood T cell repertoires in COVID-19. Background on the study: COVID-19 samples, acute and convalescent, were from the United States, Italy and Spain.

This clone was counted a single time. In the original processing: Amplifying reference gene primers gave estimates of nucleated cell counts. Measured with immunoSEQ multiplex PCR; TCRdb has only the in-frame clones, and not every one. The V and J calls and the clone size are those of that table, but D and trimming were determined from the DNA. The sample lists around 150,000 clones, roughly 84% occurring once. Patients in Seattle were enrolled during active infection, then followed longitudinally. CDR1 LNHDA and CDR2 SQIVND come from the germline V gene (reference sequence). V shed 4 bases and J 1 base; nucleotides not matched to a gene: 7. The CDR3 is 16 amino acids.

The chain links TRBV19 to TRBJ2-4; TRBD1 agrees at 7 bases. The sample taken for sequencing was peripheral blood. This clonotype originated in a man aged 30 to 45 with COVID-19, enrolled during active disease. The CDR3 DNA is TGTGCCAGTAGTACCTCCGGGACAGTGGCCAAAAACATTCAGTACTTC. Its translation: CASSTSGTVAKNIQYF.